This entry lists 27 T cell receptor beta chains sequenced from one sample in a study of CD8+CD57+ T cells in acquired aplastic anemia. TCR beta VDJ combinations and CDR3 sequences were profiled from genomic DNA. MiXCR, applied by TCRdb to the reads, yields one record per CDR3 protein. The data show 200,000 to 250,000 distinct CDR3 sequences, about 37% seen once. Material for sequencing was sorted CD4+, CD8+, or CD8+CD57+ T cells (not recorded which) from PBMCs. These receptors were obtained from a human donor in good health, serving as a control.

J is TRBJ1-4 and V is TRBV12-3 or TRBV12-4; D is ambiguous. The CDR3 extends over 15 amino acids. V dropped 1 base and J dropped 3 bases, with 9 bases sitting between them. DNA for the CDR3: TGTGCCAGCAGTTTAGGGATCTCGGCTAATGAAAAACTGTTTTTT. Residues: CASSLGISANEKLFF.

This clonotype was detected many times. CDR3 nucleotides: TGTGCCAGTAGTACCCCTCCGCCACTATACACCTCTGGGGCCAACGTCCTGACTTTC. This encodes CASSTPPPLYTSGANVLTF. The chain employs TRBV19 and TRBJ2-6, with unresolved D. CDR1 is LNHDA and CDR2 is SQIVND in the germline V gene (reference sequence). Trimming took off 4 bases at V and 0 bases at J, with 19 bases between the two ends. The CDR3 is 19 amino acids. Looking up the rest from reference TRBV19 and TRBJ2-6 gives the full variable domain: DGGITQSPKYLFRKEGQNVTLSCEQNLNHDAMYWYRQDPGQGLRLIYYSQIVNDFQKGDIAEGYSVSREKKESFPLTVTSAQKNPTAFYLCASSTPPPLYTSGANVLTFGAGSRLTVL.

Notes on this clonotype: A much larger clone lies one base from this, so it may be a read error. The V call is TRBV2, the J call TRBJ2-2; TRBD2 matches 7 bases. The CDR3 spans 15 residues. Germline values: CDR1 SNHLY, CDR2 FYNNEI. For the CDR3, the DNA is TGTGCCAGCAGCGGATCAGCGGGGATCACCGGGGAGCTGCTTTTT. Its translation is CASSGSAGITGELLF.

The gene calls are TRBV10-1 and TRBJ1-1; perhaps TRBD1 as D (5 bases). The germline CDR1 and CDR2 sequences are WNHNN and SYGVQD (reference sequence). Trimming removed 6 bases at V and 10 bases at J, with 15 bases between. The CDR3 runs 12 residues. This CDR3 is CASRGRGAGAFF. The CDR3 DNA is TGCGCCAGCAGGGGGCGAGGGGCTGGAGCTTTCTTT.

The chain couples TRBV15 to TRBJ1-6; possible D gene TRBD1, 5 bases. Germline V gene data show CDR1 as LNHNV and CDR2 as YYDKDF (reference sequence). There are 16 residues in the CDR3. The V end was cut by 1 base, the J end by 8 bases, with 15 bases between. The CDR3 coding sequence is TGTGCCACCAGCAGAGGGATCGGGAGAGGGGATTCACCCCTCCACTTT. Translated, it gives CATSRGIGRGDSPLHF. Drawing the rest from reference TRBV15 and TRBJ1-6, the complete variable domain is DAMVIQNPRYQVTQFGKPVTLSCSQTLNHNVMYWYQQKSSQAPKLLFHYYDKDFNNEADTPDNFQSRRPNTSFCFLDIRSPGLGDTAMYLCATSRGIGRGDSPLHFGNGTRLTVT.

The chain joins TRBV4-2 to TRBJ1-1, with D possibly TRBD1 on 6 matching bases. V was shortened by 4 bases and J by 4 bases, with 25 bases between the two germline ends. The CDR3 length is 18 residues. Germline assignment: CDR1 LGHNA and CDR2 YNFKEQ. The CDR3 protein is CASSPTGWGSRMGTEAFF. The CDR3 bases are TGTGCCAGCAGCCCCACAGGGTGGGGCTCACGGATGGGCACTGAAGCTTTCTTT.

V gene TRBV20-1 combines with J gene TRBJ1-5; TRBD1 aligns across 8 bases. The V gene's germline CDR1 is DFQATT and CDR2 SNEGSKA (reference sequence). The CDR3 runs 13 residues. The CDR3 DNA follows: TGCGCAGGACAGGGTTATAGCAATCAGCCCCAGCATTTT. This encodes CAGQGYSNQPQHF.

This rearrangement joins TRBV20-1 to TRBJ2-1; D may match TRBD1 or TRBD2 (6 bases each). V was clipped by 0 bases and J by 1 base, with 13 bases between them. CDR1 and CDR2 (germline): DFQATT, SNEGSKA (reference sequence). This CDR3 comprises 16 residues. The CDR3 DNA follows: TGCAGTGCTAGAGATTTTAGGGGGGCATCCTACAATGAGCAGTTCTTC. The encoded protein is CSARDFRGASYNEQFF.

This clonotype was detected ten times or more. V and J are TRBV20-1 and TRBJ2-7, with a weak D call TRBD1 (5 bases). CDR1 and CDR2 from the germline V gene are DFQATT and SNEGSKA (reference sequence). The CDR3 contains 11 residues. V lost 7 bases and J 1 base, leaving 8 bases between the germline ends. CDR3 DNA sequence: TGCAGTGTTAGGGGTTCCTACGAGCAGTACTTC. It encodes CSVRGSYEQYF.

This clonotype has at least ten counts. The J gene is TRBJ1-2, the V gene TRBV7-3, with TRBD1 matching over 7 bases. The CDR3 is made up of 15 amino acids. V lost 5 bases, J lost 2 bases, and 8 bases stayed unmatched. CDR1 and CDR2 (germline): SGHTA, FQGTGA. CDR3 bases: TGTGCCAGCAGCCCTCAGTCGACAGGGAACTATGGCTACACCTTC. Protein: CASSPQSTGNYGYTF.

Comments on this clonotype: A single base separates this from a much larger clone, so it may be a read error. The CDR3 does not close with the conserved phenylalanine or tryptophan, likely indicating a read error. The genes are TRBV27 and TRBJ2-3, with 7 nucleotides matching TRBD1. The CDR3 is 16 residues long. Losses at the gene ends were 5 bases for V and 1 base for J; bases not matched to a gene: 9. CDR1 MNHEY and CDR2 SMNVEV come from the germline V gene (reference sequence). The CDR3 bases are TGTGCCAGCAGTCTCCTGCGGACAGGCGGCACAGATACGCAGTATCTT. This translates into CASSLLRTGGTDTQYL.

This clonotype was recorded a few times. CDR3 sequence: CSATLDSGADDEQFF. DNA for the CDR3: TGCAGTGCTACATTAGATTCGGGGGCCGACGATGAGCAGTTCTTC. The J gene is TRBJ2-1, the V gene TRBV20-1; either TRBD1 or TRBD2 may fit D (6 bases each). Trimming removed 4 bases from V and 8 bases from J, with 21 bases in between. This CDR3 contains 15 residues. Germline V CDR1 and CDR2: DFQATT, SNEGSKA (reference sequence).

The genes are TRBV15 and TRBJ1-4, with a tentative D call TRBD1 (5 bases). The germline V gene encodes CDR1 LNHNV and CDR2 YYDKDF (reference sequence). The CDR3 is made up of 13 amino acids. Trimming removed 0 bases at V and 7 bases at J, with 6 bases between. CDR3 amino acids: CATSRDGTEKLFF. CDR3 nucleotide sequence: TGTGCCACCAGCAGAGACGGGACTGAAAAACTGTTTTTT.

This clonotype was observed many times. The J gene is TRBJ2-5, the V gene TRBV10-3, with a tentative D call TRBD2 (6 bases). This CDR3 spans 14 amino acids. Trimming cost V 4 bases and J 4 bases, with 13 bases left between them. Germline V gene sequence: CDR1 ENHRY, CDR2 SYGVKD. The CDR3, as DNA: TGTGCCATCAGTGGTAGGGAGGATGGAGAGACCCAGTACTTC. It specifies CAISGREDGETQYF.

This clonotype was counted only a few times. The chain combines TRBV28 with TRBJ1-2, with 10 bases identical to TRBD1. J gave up 3 bases and V 6 bases, and 7 bases lay outside the gene matches. This CDR3 spans 15 amino acids. Germline V gives CDR1 MDHEN, CDR2 SYDVKM. The CDR3 reads CASRQGQGFYYGYTF. The CDR3 DNA sequence: TGTGCCAGCAGGCAGGGACAGGGGTTTTACTATGGCTACACCTTC.

This clonotype was counted ten times or more. The rearrangement joins TRBV29-1 to TRBJ2-5, with 11 bases identical to TRBD2. Germline-derived CDR1 and CDR2 are SQVTM and ANQGSEA. The CDR3 contains 14 residues. V lost 6 bases to trimming and J lost 7 bases; unmatched junction nucleotides: 10. CDR3 in amino acids: CSVATSGGPRTQYF. Written as DNA, the CDR3 is TGCAGCGTGGCAACTAGCGGGGGCCCCAGGACCCAGTACTTC. Combining the CDR3 with reference TRBV29-1 and TRBJ2-5 gives the whole variable domain SAVISQKPSRDICQRGTSLTIQCQVDSQVTMMFWYRQQPGQSLTLIATANQGSEATYESGFVIDKFPISRPNLTFSTLTVSNMSPEDSSIYLCSVATSGGPRTQYFGPGTRLLVL.

This clonotype was picked up a small number of times. The chain links TRBV2 to TRBJ2-7, with D possibly being TRBD1 (6 bases). Trimming removed 8 bases from V and 7 bases from J, with 18 bases in between. This CDR3 is built from 13 residues. The germline V gene has CDR1 SNHLY and CDR2 FYNNEI. CDR3: CASCTGPPGEQYF. In DNA form, the CDR3 reads TGTGCCAGCTGTACAGGGCCTCCAGGGGAGCAGTACTTC.

This clonotype was seen a few times. The rearrangement uses TRBV30 and TRBJ1-4, with 8 bases aligning to TRBD1. The V and J ends lost 4 bases and 7 bases, in that order; junction bases with no gene match: 8. Germline V gene lookup returns CDR1 GTSNPN and CDR2 SVGIG (reference sequence). The CDR3 has 14 residues. The CDR3 sequence is CAWTGQGKTEKLFF. DNA for the CDR3: TGTGCCTGGACCGGACAGGGCAAAACTGAAAAACTGTTTTTT.

Remarks on this clonotype: It may be a read error: a sequence one base away is much more abundant. The chain is built from TRBV29-1 and TRBJ1-2, with a possible D match to TRBD1 (5 bases). The CDR3 has 14 amino acids. Germline lookup yields CDR1 SQVTM and CDR2 ANQGSEA. CDR3 DNA sequence: TGCGGCGTGGAGGGACGGATAGCTAACTATGGCTACACCTTC. Translation: CGVEGRIANYGYTF.

The chain is built from TRBV2 and TRBJ1-6; D call uncertain. V lost 6 bases and J 5 bases, leaving 11 bases between the germline ends. This CDR3 has 14 amino acids. The V gene's germline CDR1 is SNHLY and CDR2 FYNNEI. CDR3: CASSPPGDNSPLHF. The CDR3 nucleotides read TGTGCCAGCAGCCCCCCGGGCGATAATTCACCCCTCCACTTT.

In its sample, this clonotype was seen many times. The CDR3: CASSDHFGGRGYEQYF. CDR3 nucleotides: TGTGCCAGCAGTGACCACTTCGGGGGCCGGGGCTACGAGCAGTACTTC. The V and J genes are TRBV25-1 and TRBJ2-7, with D possibly being TRBD1 or TRBD2 (6 bases each). Trimming removed 3 bases at V and 3 bases at J, with 18 bases between. Germline V gene sequence: CDR1 MGHDK, CDR2 SYGVNS. The CDR3 runs 16 residues.

As regards this clonotype: This CDR3 is missing its conserved last phenylalanine or tryptophan, likely due to a read error. This sequence joins TRBV2 and TRBJ1-3; possible D gene TRBD1, 6 bases. CDR3 length equals 15 residues. CDR1 is SNHLY and CDR2 is FYNNEI in the germline V gene. V was clipped by 4 bases and J by 0 bases, with 10 bases between them. The DNA of the CDR3 is TGTGCCAGCAGTGTAGACAGGTCCTCTGGAAACACCATATATGCT. It codes for CASSVDRSSGNTIYA.

On this clonotype: This could be a read error, since a much larger clone is one nucleotide away. The chain is built from TRBV10-1 and TRBJ2-2; D gene uncertain. This CDR3 is 14 amino acids long. Germline CDR1 reads WNHNN; CDR2 reads SYGVQD (reference sequence). The CDR3 sequence: CVSREEVGTGELFF. The CDR3 nucleotides read TGCGTCAGCAGAGAAGAAGTGGGCACCGGGGAGCTGTTTTTT.

This clonotype was detected many times. The CDR3 region is CASSQKDGFYGYTF. The CDR3 DNA reads TGTGCCAGCAGCCAAAAGGACGGATTCTATGGCTACACCTTC. The J gene is TRBJ1-2, the V gene TRBV13; D gene uncertain. Germline CDR1 reads PRHDT; CDR2 reads FYEKMQ (reference sequence). CDR3 length equals 14 residues. Trimming took 5 bases from V and 4 from J, leaving 14 bases between them.

V gene TRBV20-1 combines with J gene TRBJ1-2; tentative D call: TRBD1 (5 bases). Trimming cost V 3 bases and J 12 bases, with 23 bases left between them. CDR3 length: 14 amino acids. Germline CDR1 is DFQATT and CDR2 is SNEGSKA (reference sequence). CDR3 loop: CSASFTPGRRGNTF. CDR3 sequence (DNA): TGCAGTGCTAGCTTTACTCCGGGCCGCCGGGGCAACACCTTC.

This rearrangement joins TRBV15 to TRBJ2-7; 8 nucleotides line up with TRBD1. Unmatched junction bases numbered 10, after V lost 3 bases and J lost 6 bases. The CDR3 is 15 residues long. Germline V CDR1 and CDR2: LNHNV, YYDKDF (reference sequence). The CDR3 is CATSSHTGGIAEQYF. The CDR3 nucleotides are TGTGCCACCAGCAGCCACACAGGGGGTATCGCCGAGCAGTACTTC.

In this sample, this clonotype turned up many times. V is TRBV11-2 and J is TRBJ1-2; 8 bases map to TRBD1. The germline V gene has CDR1 SGHAT and CDR2 FQNNGV. There are 16 residues in the CDR3. After removal of 5 bases from V and 4 bases from J, the junction contained 12 bases not matched to a gene. The CDR3 region is CASSGGQVFLPYGYTF. The CDR3 DNA sequence: TGTGCCAGCAGCGGGGGACAGGTATTCCTCCCCTATGGCTACACCTTC.